Below, 9 T cell receptor beta chains from the same sample are listed, as sequenced in a study of identical twins. TCRdb processed the 5' RACE reads anew with MiXCR; each CDR3 protein has one entry. The top ten clones hold more than 3% of a sample with 200,000 to 300,000 distinct CDR3 sequences, around 7% of them seen once. These records were also assigned to another study, of yellow fever vaccine responses in identical twins.

What was sequenced was memory (CD45RO+) T cells sorted from blood. These receptor sequences come from a woman younger than 30 in good health.

There are a few counts of this clonotype. The chain employs TRBV25-1 and TRBJ2-1, with 7 bases lining up with TRBD1. The V gene end was trimmed by 8 bases and the J gene end by 7 bases; junction bases not matched to a gene: 11. The V gene's germline CDR1 is MGHDK and CDR2 SYGVNS. The CDR3 runs 14 residues. The CDR3 nucleotides are TGTGCCAGCCGAAGAGTGGGACAGACAAATGAGCAGTTCTTC. Protein sequence: CASRRVGQTNEQFF.

This clonotype was counted at least ten times. The J gene is TRBJ2-1, the V gene TRBV20-1; 9 bases line up with TRBD2. The V gene's germline CDR1 is DFQATT and CDR2 SNEGSKA (reference sequence). The V and J ends lost 1 base and 7 bases, in that order; junction bases with no gene match: 8. CDR3 length: 15 residues. The CDR3 here is CSARVLAGVKNEQFF. Here the CDR3 DNA reads TGCAGTGCTAGAGTATTAGCGGGAGTTAAGAATGAGCAGTTCTTC.

This clonotype was picked up a small number of times. The rearrangement joins TRBV6-1 to TRBJ2-1, with TRBD2 matching 13 bases. Per the germline V gene, CDR1 is MNHNS and CDR2 is SASEGT. This CDR3 spans 16 amino acids. The V segment lost 7 bases and the J segment 6 bases; nucleotides outside the gene matches: 9. The CDR3 nucleotides are TGTGCCAGCAAGATCTCCGGGACTAGCGGGGTCAATGAGCAGTTCTTC. Translated, it gives CASKISGTSGVNEQFF.

This clonotype was detected many times. This chain uses TRBV5-1 with TRBJ2-2, with 7 positions matching TRBD2. V shed 0 bases and J 0 bases; nucleotides not matched to a gene: 5. The CDR3 has 17 amino acids. Germline CDR1 is SGHRS and CDR2 is YFSETQ. CDR3 DNA: TGCGCCAGCAGCTTGGTTTTAGCGGGTACGAACACCGGGGAGCTGTTTTTT. This encodes CASSLVLAGTNTGELFF. Full variable domain (rest looked up from reference TRBV5-1 and TRBJ2-2): KAGVTQTPRYLIKTRGQQVTLSCSPISGHRSVSWYQQTPGQGLQFLFEYFSETQRNKGNFPGRFSGRQFSNSRSEMNVSTLELGDSALYLCASSLVLAGTNTGELFFGEGSRLTVL.

V is TRBV10-3 and J is TRBJ1-6; 7 bases are a match to TRBD1. The CDR3 runs to 14 residues. Germline V CDR1 and CDR2: ENHRY, SYGVKD. After removal of 4 bases from V and 10 bases from J, the junction contained 7 bases not matched to a gene. This CDR3 reads CAISVVGQPSPLHF. The CDR3 DNA follows: TGTGCCATCAGTGTAGTGGGACAGCCATCACCCCTCCACTTT.

This clonotype was observed a few times. The chain links TRBV5-1 to TRBJ2-3; 15 bases are a match to TRBD2. The length of the CDR3 is 17 residues. CDR1 and CDR2 (germline): SGHRS, YFSETQ. Trimming removed 4 bases from V and 5 bases from J; junction bases left unmatched: 8. CDR3 coding DNA: TGCGCCAGCAGCCTCCGAGGACTAGCGGGGGGGATAGATACGCAGTATTTT. Protein sequence: CASSLRGLAGGIDTQYF.

This clonotype was observed a handful of times. V and J are TRBV4-1 and TRBJ2-7; the D is unclear. Germline CDR1 is MGHRA and CDR2 is YSYEKL. Trimming stripped 1 base from V and 1 base from J, with 20 bases between. The CDR3 has 18 amino acids. The CDR3 here is CASSQGRVAGINSYEQYV. CDR3 nucleotide sequence: TGCGCCAGCAGCCAAGGACGGGTGGCTGGGATAAATTCCTACGAGCAGTACGTC.

This clonotype occurred many times. This chain joins TRBV12-3 or TRBV12-4 and TRBJ1-3, with 7 bases fitting TRBD1. This CDR3 spans 17 amino acids. The ends lost 6 bases at V and 0 bases at J; junction bases unmatched: 11. DNA for the CDR3: TGTGCCAGCAGGCGAACAGGGGCCCCCTTCTCTGGAAACACCATATATTTT. Protein product: CASRRTGAPFSGNTIYF.

The rearrangement links TRBV6-1 to TRBJ2-3; D call uncertain. V was clipped by 7 bases and J by 1 base, with 12 bases between them. CDR1 is MNHNS and CDR2 is SASEGT in the germline V gene. The CDR3 is 14 residues long. This CDR3 is CASTMGMGTDTQYF. The CDR3 nucleotides read TGTGCCAGCACTATGGGGATGGGCACAGATACGCAGTATTTT.